This T cell receptor beta chain came from a study of T cell responses to AZD1222 COVID-19 vaccine. The study's findings and limits: Scientists sampled the repertoires only once the peak T cell response had passed. Along spike, vaccine-associated CD4 TCRs were found throughout, with dominance at 160-218 and 743-854. Spike-specific TCR breadth and depth went up after people got two AZD1222 doses.

A word on this clone: What it binds is unknown.

This table comes from immunoSEQ multiplex PCR, and its TCRdb copy is limited to in-frame clones, with some not included. The table lists approximately 120,000 clones, roughly 85% of them singletons, with approximately 4.7% in the top ten. Doses given second, at about 4 or about 12 weeks, were pooled. The CDR3 is 16 amino acids. Germline CDR1 reads SGHVS; CDR2 reads FNYEAQ. Trimming cost V 5 bases and J 0 bases; bases outside gene matches: 5. Sequenced here: peripheral blood, sampled 28 days after the second AZD1222 dose. The chain couples TRBV7-6 to TRBJ2-2; 8 nucleotides line up with TRBD1. The source is an adult who received the AZD1222 COVID-19 vaccine. This CDR3 is CASSPRTGPNTGELFF. CDR3 nucleotides: TGTGCCAGCAGCCCCCGGACAGGGCCGAACACCGGGGAGCTGTTTTTT. The full variable domain, with the rest looked up from reference TRBV7-6 and TRBJ2-2, is GAGVSQSPRYKVTKRGQDVALRCDPISGHVSLYWYRQALGQGPEFLTYFNYEAQQDKSGLPNDRFSAERPEGSISTLTIQRTEQRDSAMYRCASSPRTGPNTGELFFGEGSRLTVL.